These T cell receptor beta chains were read from a single sample in a study of Tregs in tolerant kidney transplant recipients. Measured with immunoSEQ multiplex PCR; TCRdb has only the in-frame clones, and not every one. The table lists around 120,000 clones, 85% to 95% of them singletons. Material for sequencing was CD4+ T cells from blood. The receptor source for this set is a human donor in good health. The CDR3 runs from the conserved cysteine through the conserved F or W. D genes are given only for firm matches. Some rows have no size entry. The others give once, few or many, or a class for an expanded clone.

j_gene: TRBJ2-1
abundance: .
d_gene: .
v_gene: TRBV18
CDR3aa: CVSFNQYGWNEQFF
CDR3nt: TGTGTCAGCTTTAACCAGTATGGTTGGAATGAGCAGTTCTTC

j_gene: TRBJ1-1
abundance: .
d_gene: .
v_gene: TRBV2
CDR3aa: CASRPQENTEAFF
CDR3nt: TGTGCCAGCAGACCCCAGGAAAACACTGAAGCTTTCTTT

j_gene: TRBJ2-7
abundance: .
d_gene: TRBD2
v_gene: TRBV11-2
CDR3aa: CASSLDETAGGPYEQYF
CDR3nt: TGTGCCAGCAGCTTAGATGAGACGGCGGGGGGACCCTACGAGCAGTACTTC

j_gene: TRBJ2-7
abundance: .
d_gene: .
v_gene: TRBV5-1
CDR3aa: CASSGGAAYEQYF
CDR3nt: TGCGCCAGCAGCGGCGGGGCAGCCTACGAGCAGTACTTC

j_gene: TRBJ1-1
abundance: .
d_gene: .
v_gene: TRBV5-1
CDR3aa: CASSRGQQGPNTEAFF
CDR3nt: TGCGCCAGCAGCAGGGGACAACAGGGACCGAACACTGAAGCTTTCTTT

j_gene: TRBJ1-2
abundance: once
d_gene: .
v_gene: TRBV7-2
CDR3aa: CASSLVQGRGYTF
CDR3nt: TGTGCCAGCAGCTTAGTACAGGGTCGCGGCTACACCTTC

j_gene: TRBJ1-1
abundance: few
d_gene: .
v_gene: TRBV10-3
CDR3aa: CAISETQNTEAFF
CDR3nt: TGTGCCATCAGTGAGACCCAAAACACTGAAGCTTTCTTT

j_gene: TRBJ2-1
abundance: .
d_gene: TRBD2
v_gene: TRBV7-9
CDR3aa: CASSPRLAGGLSSYNEQFF
CDR3nt: TGTGCCAGCAGCCCAAGACTAGCGGGAGGTCTCAGCTCCTACAATGAGCAGTTCTTC

j_gene: TRBJ2-1
abundance: .
d_gene: .
v_gene: TRBV7-2
CDR3aa: CASSLVYWGGGDEQFF
CDR3nt: TGTGCCAGCAGCTTAGTTTACTGGGGAGGGGGCGATGAGCAGTTCTTC

j_gene: TRBJ2-7
abundance: once
d_gene: .
v_gene: TRBV6-5
CDR3aa: CASSYRVRRVYEQYF
CDR3nt: TGTGCCAGCAGTTACAGGGTTCGGAGGGTCTACGAGCAGTACTTC

j_gene: TRBJ1-2
abundance: once
d_gene: TRBD1
v_gene: TRBV6-6
CDR3aa: CASSYSMFTGDGYTF
CDR3nt: TGTGCCAGCAGTTACTCGATGTTCACAGGGGATGGCTACACCTTC

j_gene: TRBJ2-7
abundance: .
d_gene: TRBD1
v_gene: TRBV18
CDR3aa: CASSPSPGTVGDKYF
CDR3nt: TGTGCCAGCTCACCATCCCCCGGGACAGTCGGAGATAAGTACTTC

j_gene: TRBJ1-6
abundance: once
d_gene: .
v_gene: TRBV7-9
CDR3aa: CASSSVGNSPLHF
CDR3nt: TGTGCCAGCAGCTCCGTGGGCAATTCACCCCTCCACTTT

j_gene: TRBJ2-5
abundance: .
d_gene: .
v_gene: TRBV10-1
CDR3aa: CASSVRVGETQYF
CDR3nt: TGCGCCAGCAGTGTCCGGGTTGGGGAGACCCAGTACTTC

j_gene: TRBJ2-2
abundance: .
d_gene: .
v_gene: TRBV11-2
CDR3aa: CASSLASYTGELFF
CDR3nt: TGTGCCAGCAGCCTAGCGAGTTACACCGGGGAGCTGTTTTTT

j_gene: TRBJ2-5
abundance: .
d_gene: TRBD2
v_gene: TRBV19
CDR3aa: CASSGGGRGETQYF
CDR3nt: TGTGCCAGTAGTGGTGGCGGGAGGGGTGAGACCCAGTACTTC

j_gene: TRBJ1-6
abundance: .
d_gene: .
v_gene: TRBV5-1
CDR3aa: CASSRSQGRGSSYNSPLHF
CDR3nt: TGCGCCAGCAGCAGATCTCAGGGGAGAGGGAGCTCCTATAATTCACCCCTCCACTTT

j_gene: TRBJ1-4
abundance: .
d_gene: TRBD1
v_gene: TRBV2
CDR3aa: CASKTGGATNEKLFF
CDR3nt: TGTGCCAGCAAGACAGGGGGTGCAACTAATGAAAAACTGTTTTTT

j_gene: TRBJ2-3
abundance: .
d_gene: .
v_gene: TRBV27
CDR3aa: CASSGWSIGTDTQYF
CDR3nt: TGTGCCAGCTCAGGGTGGAGTATCGGCACAGATACGCAGTATTTT

j_gene: TRBJ1-3
abundance: .
d_gene: .
v_gene: TRBV9
CDR3aa: CASSYREVGNTIYF
CDR3nt: TGTGCCAGCAGCTACCGGGAGGTTGGAAACACCATATATTTT

j_gene: TRBJ2-2
abundance: once
d_gene: .
v_gene: TRBV10-3
CDR3aa: CAISESGSTGELFF
CDR3nt: TGTGCCATCAGTGAGTCCGGCAGCACCGGGGAGCTGTTTTTT

j_gene: TRBJ2-3
abundance: once
d_gene: .
v_gene: TRBV25-1
CDR3aa: CASTWRAGGTDTQYF
CDR3nt: TGTGCCAGTACGTGGCGGGCTGGAGGGACAGATACGCAGTATTTT

j_gene: TRBJ1-3
abundance: .
d_gene: .
v_gene: TRBV18
CDR3aa: CASSPDRPYSGNTIYF
CDR3nt: TGTGCCAGCTCACCCGACAGGCCCTACTCTGGAAACACCATATATTTT

j_gene: TRBJ1-5
abundance: .
d_gene: .
v_gene: TRBV19
CDR3aa: CASGVLDGFSYSNQPQHF
CDR3nt: TGTGCCAGTGGTGTCCTTGACGGATTTTCATATAGCAATCAGCCCCAGCATTTT

j_gene: TRBJ1-4
abundance: .
d_gene: .
v_gene: TRBV5-4
CDR3aa: CASSLTGTTRATNEKLFF
CDR3nt: TGTGCCAGCAGCTTAACTGGAACCACGCGGGCAACTAATGAAAAACTGTTTTTT

j_gene: TRBJ1-2
abundance: .
d_gene: .
v_gene: TRBV6-6
CDR3aa: CASSPDRTYGYTF
CDR3nt: TGTGCCAGCAGTCCCGACAGAACCTATGGCTACACCTTC

j_gene: TRBJ2-2
abundance: .
d_gene: .
v_gene: TRBV27
CDR3aa: CASSPYLPGREGAGELFF
CDR3nt: TGTGCCAGCAGTCCTTACCTACCGGGCCGCGAGGGTGCCGGGGAGCTGTTTTTT

j_gene: TRBJ1-1
abundance: .
d_gene: .
v_gene: TRBV6-5
CDR3aa: CASSYDLQAMNTEAFF
CDR3nt: TGTGCCAGCAGTTACGATTTACAGGCTATGAACACTGAAGCTTTCTTT

j_gene: TRBJ1-5
abundance: .
d_gene: .
v_gene: TRBV6-1
CDR3aa: CASSFNRDQPQHF
CDR3nt: TGTGCCAGCAGTTTTAACAGGGATCAGCCCCAGCATTTT

j_gene: TRBJ2-5
abundance: once
d_gene: .
v_gene: TRBV7-7
CDR3aa: CASSLSVEETQYF
CDR3nt: TGTGCTAGCAGCCTTAGCGTCGAGGAGACCCAGTACTTC

j_gene: TRBJ1-5
abundance: .
d_gene: .
v_gene: TRBV27
CDR3aa: CASSLGRGQPQHF
CDR3nt: TGTGCCAGCAGTTTAGGGCGGGGTCAGCCCCAGCATTTT

j_gene: TRBJ2-2
abundance: .
d_gene: TRBD1
v_gene: TRBV2
CDR3aa: CASSAQGGHRNTGELFF
CDR3nt: TGTGCCAGCAGCGCACAAGGGGGCCATAGGAACACCGGGGAGCTGTTTTTT

j_gene: TRBJ2-7
abundance: few
d_gene: .
v_gene: TRBV5-1
CDR3aa: CASSGSPSYEQYF
CDR3nt: TGCGCCAGCAGTGGGTCCCCTTCCTACGAGCAGTACTTC

j_gene: TRBJ2-1
abundance: once
d_gene: TRBD2
v_gene: TRBV27
CDR3aa: CASSLSITSGGAFGNSEQFF
CDR3nt: TGTGCCAGCAGTTTATCGATAACTAGCGGGGGGGCCTTTGGAAACAGTGAGCAGTTCTTC

j_gene: TRBJ2-2
abundance: .
d_gene: TRBD1
v_gene: TRBV7-9
CDR3aa: CASSLNVGQGAGELFF
CDR3nt: TGTGCCAGCAGCCTAAACGTGGGACAGGGGGCCGGGGAGCTGTTTTTT

j_gene: TRBJ1-4
abundance: once
d_gene: .
v_gene: TRBV6-5
CDR3aa: CASSYGIATNEKLFF
CDR3nt: TGTGCCAGCAGTTACGGAATAGCAACTAATGAAAAACTGTTTTTT

j_gene: TRBJ1-1
abundance: .
d_gene: TRBD1
v_gene: TRBV5-1
CDR3aa: CASRTGSSTEAFF
CDR3nt: TGCGCCAGCAGGACAGGGTCGAGTACTGAAGCTTTCTTT

j_gene: TRBJ2-5
abundance: .
d_gene: .
v_gene: TRBV5-1
CDR3aa: CASSISQETQYF
CDR3nt: TGCGCCAGCAGCATTTCTCAAGAGACCCAGTACTTC

j_gene: TRBJ1-2
abundance: .
d_gene: .
v_gene: TRBV7-9
CDR3aa: CASSLRGDGYTF
CDR3nt: TGTGCCAGCAGCTTGCGCGGGGATGGCTACACCTTC

j_gene: TRBJ2-7
abundance: once
d_gene: TRBD1
v_gene: TRBV2
CDR3aa: CASRETGPTYEQYF
CDR3nt: TGTGCCAGCAGGGAGACAGGGCCCACCTACGAGCAGTACTTC

j_gene: TRBJ2-7
abundance: .
d_gene: .
v_gene: TRBV10-1
CDR3aa: CASSESGTGSSYEQYF
CDR3nt: TGCGCCAGCAGTGAGTCGGGGACGGGTAGCTCCTACGAGCAGTACTTC

j_gene: TRBJ1-2
abundance: .
d_gene: .
v_gene: TRBV5-6
CDR3aa: CASSLGSGRGYTF
CDR3nt: TGTGCCAGCAGCTTGGGGTCAGGGCGCGGCTACACCTTC

j_gene: TRBJ2-7
abundance: once
d_gene: TRBD1
v_gene: TRBV18
CDR3aa: CASSDRGVSYEQYF
CDR3nt: TGTGCCAGCTCCGACAGGGGGGTATCCTACGAGCAGTACTTC

j_gene: TRBJ1-1
abundance: .
d_gene: .
v_gene: TRBV18
CDR3aa: CASSPGSGQGSTEAFF
CDR3nt: TGTGCCAGCTCACCCGGCTCGGGGCAGGGGAGCACTGAAGCTTTCTTT

j_gene: TRBJ2-5
abundance: .
d_gene: .
v_gene: TRBV7-8
CDR3aa: CASSPTKRGRETQYF
CDR3nt: TGTGCCAGCAGCCCCACTAAAAGGGGCAGGGAGACCCAGTACTTC

j_gene: TRBJ2-2
abundance: .
d_gene: TRBD2
v_gene: TRBV27
CDR3aa: CASSPRTSGTGELFF
CDR3nt: TGTGCCAGCAGTCCCCGGACTAGCGGGACCGGGGAGCTGTTTTTT

j_gene: TRBJ1-1
abundance: .
d_gene: .
v_gene: TRBV20-1
CDR3aa: CRARGIEAFF
CDR3nt: TGCAGGGCCCGGGGGATTGAAGCTTTCTTT

j_gene: TRBJ1-3
abundance: once
d_gene: .
v_gene: TRBV6-1
CDR3aa: CASRPDRRSGNTIYF
CDR3nt: TGTGCCAGCAGACCTGACAGGCGCTCTGGAAACACCATATATTTT

j_gene: TRBJ1-1
abundance: .
d_gene: TRBD1
v_gene: TRBV7-9
CDR3aa: CASSYHRGQTEAFF
CDR3nt: TGTGCCAGCAGCTACCACAGGGGGCAAACTGAAGCTTTCTTT

j_gene: TRBJ2-5
abundance: .
d_gene: .
v_gene: TRBV18
CDR3aa: CASSPTTQGLGETQYF
CDR3nt: TGTGCCAGCTCACCGACAACTCAGGGATTGGGAGAGACCCAGTACTTC

j_gene: TRBJ2-5
abundance: .
d_gene: TRBD2
v_gene: TRBV19
CDR3aa: CASSMGLAKYQETQYF
CDR3nt: TGTGCCAGTAGTATGGGACTAGCGAAGTACCAAGAGACCCAGTACTTC

j_gene: TRBJ2-5
abundance: .
d_gene: .
v_gene: TRBV10-2
CDR3aa: CASMNRAQETQYF
CDR3nt: TGCGCCAGCATGAACCGGGCTCAAGAGACCCAGTACTTC

j_gene: TRBJ1-1
abundance: .
d_gene: TRBD1
v_gene: TRBV27
CDR3aa: CASSPRTGGNTEAFF
CDR3nt: TGTGCCAGCAGTCCCCGGACAGGAGGGAACACTGAAGCTTTCTTT

j_gene: TRBJ2-7
abundance: .
d_gene: .
v_gene: TRBV7-9
CDR3aa: CASSSLVEEQYF
CDR3nt: TGTGCCAGCAGCTCTCTAGTCGAGGAGCAGTACTTC

j_gene: TRBJ1-5
abundance: .
d_gene: .
v_gene: TRBV5-4
CDR3aa: CASSLGGGNQPQHF
CDR3nt: TGTGCCAGCAGCCTGGGAGGGGGCAATCAGCCCCAGCATTTT

j_gene: TRBJ1-1
abundance: once
d_gene: .
v_gene: TRBV19
CDR3aa: CASSIFIGSPNTEAFF
CDR3nt: TGTGCCAGTAGTATCTTTATTGGGTCCCCGAACACTGAAGCTTTCTTT